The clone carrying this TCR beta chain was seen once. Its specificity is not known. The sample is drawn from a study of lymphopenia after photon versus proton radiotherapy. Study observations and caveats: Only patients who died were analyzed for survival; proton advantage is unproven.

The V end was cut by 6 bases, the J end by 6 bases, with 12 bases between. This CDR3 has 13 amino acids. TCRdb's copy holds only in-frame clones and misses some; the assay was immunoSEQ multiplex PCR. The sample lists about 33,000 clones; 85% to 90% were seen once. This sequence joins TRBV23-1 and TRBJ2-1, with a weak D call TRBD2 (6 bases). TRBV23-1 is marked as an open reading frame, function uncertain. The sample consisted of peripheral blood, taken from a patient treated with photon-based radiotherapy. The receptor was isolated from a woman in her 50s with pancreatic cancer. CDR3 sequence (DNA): TGCGCCAGCAGGCCCCGGAGGGGCAATGAGCAGTTCTTC. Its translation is CASRPRRGNEQFF.